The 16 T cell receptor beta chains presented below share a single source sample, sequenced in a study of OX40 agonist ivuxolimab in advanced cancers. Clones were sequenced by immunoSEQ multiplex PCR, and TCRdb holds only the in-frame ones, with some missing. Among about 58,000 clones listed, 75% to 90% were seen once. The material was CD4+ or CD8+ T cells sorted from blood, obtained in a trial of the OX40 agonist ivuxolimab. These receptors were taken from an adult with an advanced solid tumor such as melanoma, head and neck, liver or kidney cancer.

CDR3 nucleotides: TGTGCCAGCAGTTTAGGAGCCTTGGAGGGAGAGACCCAGTACTTC. Protein: CASSLGALEGETQYF. The genes are TRBV27 and TRBJ2-5; D might be TRBD2 (6 bases). Trimming removed 2 bases at V and 4 bases at J, with 14 bases between. CDR3 size: 15 residues. Germline V gives CDR1 MNHEY, CDR2 SMNVEV (reference sequence).

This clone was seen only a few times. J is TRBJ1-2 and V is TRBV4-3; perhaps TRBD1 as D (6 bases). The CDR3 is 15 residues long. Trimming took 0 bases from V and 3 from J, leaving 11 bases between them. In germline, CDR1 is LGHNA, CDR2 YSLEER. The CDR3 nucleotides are TGCGCCAGCAGCCAAGATCTGGACAGCCACTATGGCTACACCTTC. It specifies CASSQDLDSHYGYTF.

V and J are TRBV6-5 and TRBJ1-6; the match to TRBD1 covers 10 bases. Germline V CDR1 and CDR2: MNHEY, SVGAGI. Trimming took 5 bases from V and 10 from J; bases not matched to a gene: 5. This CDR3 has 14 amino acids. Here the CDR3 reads CASSDPGQGSPLHF. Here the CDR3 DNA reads TGTGCCAGCAGTGACCCGGGACAGGGGTCACCCCTCCACTTT.

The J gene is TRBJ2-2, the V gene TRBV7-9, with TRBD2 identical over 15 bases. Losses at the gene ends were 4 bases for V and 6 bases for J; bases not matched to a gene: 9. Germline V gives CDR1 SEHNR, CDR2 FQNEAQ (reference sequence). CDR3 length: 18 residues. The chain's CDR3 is CASSSTGTSGGKPGELFF. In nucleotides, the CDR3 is TGTGCCAGCAGCTCAACTGGGACTAGCGGGGGGAAACCCGGGGAGCTGTTTTTT.

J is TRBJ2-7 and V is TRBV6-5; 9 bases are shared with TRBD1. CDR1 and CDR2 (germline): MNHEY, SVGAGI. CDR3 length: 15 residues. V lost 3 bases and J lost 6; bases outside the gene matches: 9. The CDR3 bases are TGTGCCAGCAGTTATATCCTGGGACAGGGAAGCGAGCAGTACTTC. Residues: CASSYILGQGSEQYF.

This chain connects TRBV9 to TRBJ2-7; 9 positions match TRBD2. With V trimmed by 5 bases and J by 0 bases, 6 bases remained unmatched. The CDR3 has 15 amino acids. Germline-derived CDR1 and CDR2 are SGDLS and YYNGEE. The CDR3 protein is CASSPLAGSSYEQYF. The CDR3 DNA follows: TGTGCCAGCAGTCCTCTAGCGGGAAGCTCCTACGAGCAGTACTTC.

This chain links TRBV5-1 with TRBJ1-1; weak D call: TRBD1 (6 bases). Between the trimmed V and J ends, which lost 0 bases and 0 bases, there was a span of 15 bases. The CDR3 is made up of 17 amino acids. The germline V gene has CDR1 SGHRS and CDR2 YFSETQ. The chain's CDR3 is CASSLGPRTEMNTEAFF. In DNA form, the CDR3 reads TGCGCCAGCAGCTTGGGACCCCGGACAGAAATGAACACTGAAGCTTTCTTT. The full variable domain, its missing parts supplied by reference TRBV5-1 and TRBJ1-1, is KAGVTQTPRYLIKTRGQQVTLSCSPISGHRSVSWYQQTPGQGLQFLFEYFSETQRNKGNFPGRFSGRQFSNSRSEMNVSTLELGDSALYLCASSLGPRTEMNTEAFFGQGTRLTVV.

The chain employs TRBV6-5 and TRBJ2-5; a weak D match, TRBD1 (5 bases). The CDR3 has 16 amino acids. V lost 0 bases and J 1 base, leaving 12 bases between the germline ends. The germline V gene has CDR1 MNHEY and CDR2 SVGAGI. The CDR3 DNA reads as TGTGCCAGCAGTTACTCTTGGACGACAGCCCAAGAGACCCAGTACTTC. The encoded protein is CASSYSWTTAQETQYF.

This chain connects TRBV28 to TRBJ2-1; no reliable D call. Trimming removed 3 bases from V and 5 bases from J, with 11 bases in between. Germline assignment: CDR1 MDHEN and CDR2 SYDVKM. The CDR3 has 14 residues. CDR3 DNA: TGTGCCAGCAGTTTGGCGACCGTAAACAATGAGCAGTTCTTC. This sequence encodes CASSLATVNNEQFF.

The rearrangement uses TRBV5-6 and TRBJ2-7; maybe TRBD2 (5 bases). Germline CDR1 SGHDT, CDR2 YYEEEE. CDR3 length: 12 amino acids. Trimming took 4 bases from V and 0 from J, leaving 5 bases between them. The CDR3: CASSRDSYEQYF. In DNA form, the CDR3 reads TGTGCCAGCAGCCGGGACTCCTACGAGCAGTACTTC. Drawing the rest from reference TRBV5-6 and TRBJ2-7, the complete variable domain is DAGVTQSPTHLIKTRGQQVTLRCSPKSGHDTVSWYQQALGQGPQFIFQYYEEEERQRGNFPDRFSGHQFPNYSSELNVNALLLGDSALYLCASSRDSYEQYFGPGTRLTVT.

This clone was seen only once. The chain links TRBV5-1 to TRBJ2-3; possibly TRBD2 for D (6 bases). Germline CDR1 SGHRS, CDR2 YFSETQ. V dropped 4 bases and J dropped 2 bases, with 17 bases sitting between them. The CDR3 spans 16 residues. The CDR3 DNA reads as TGCGCCAGCAGCCCGGTTGGGGGGAGCCCCACAGATACGCAGTATTTT. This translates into CASSPVGGSPTDTQYF.

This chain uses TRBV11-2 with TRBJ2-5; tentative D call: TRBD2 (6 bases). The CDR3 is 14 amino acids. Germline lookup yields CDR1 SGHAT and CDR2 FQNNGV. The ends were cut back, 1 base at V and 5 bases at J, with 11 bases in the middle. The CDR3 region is CASSLVSSEETQYF. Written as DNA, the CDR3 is TGTGCCAGCAGCTTAGTGTCTAGCGAGGAGACCCAGTACTTC.

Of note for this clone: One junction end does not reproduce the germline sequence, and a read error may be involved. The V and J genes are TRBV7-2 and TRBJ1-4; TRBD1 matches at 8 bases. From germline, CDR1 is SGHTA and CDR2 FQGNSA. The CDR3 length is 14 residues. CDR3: CASMGLGDREKLFF. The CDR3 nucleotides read TGTGCGAGCATGGGGCTTGGGGACAGGGAAAAACTGTTTTTT.

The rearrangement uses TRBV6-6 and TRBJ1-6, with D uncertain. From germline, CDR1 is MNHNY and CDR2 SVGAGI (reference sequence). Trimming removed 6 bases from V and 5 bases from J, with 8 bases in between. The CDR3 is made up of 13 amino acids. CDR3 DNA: TGTGCCAGCAGCCACCTTGATAATTCACCCCTCCACTTT. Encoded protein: CASSHLDNSPLHF.

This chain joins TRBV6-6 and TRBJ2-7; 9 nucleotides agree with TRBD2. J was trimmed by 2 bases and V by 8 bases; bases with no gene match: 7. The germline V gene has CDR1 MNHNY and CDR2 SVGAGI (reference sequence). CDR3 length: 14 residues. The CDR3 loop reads CASVSSGEAYEQYF. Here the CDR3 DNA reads TGTGCCAGCGTGTCTAGCGGGGAAGCCTACGAGCAGTACTTC.

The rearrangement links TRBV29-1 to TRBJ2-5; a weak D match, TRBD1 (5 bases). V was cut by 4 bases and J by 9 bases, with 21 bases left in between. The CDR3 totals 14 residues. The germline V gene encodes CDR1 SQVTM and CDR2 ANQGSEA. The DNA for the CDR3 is TGCAGCGTTGTCGACAGCCTAGGACCCCTACCCCAGTACTTC. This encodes CSVVDSLGPLPQYF.